This T cell receptor (beta chain) came from a study of T cells in Graves' hyperthyroidism and ophthalmopathy. As for the study in general: Peripheral blood was taken when the disease was first diagnosed, before any treatment began.

Concerning this clonotype: With a much larger clone just one base away, this may be a read error.

Uncontrolled infection, other autoimmune disease, pregnancy or lactation disqualified patients from enrolment. Over 9 ml of fresh peripheral blood supplied the PBMCs. Looked up from germline, CDR1 is SGHRS and CDR2 is YFSETQ. This CDR3 region has 17 residues. Template material for amplifying TCR beta CDR3 regions consisted of RNA transcripts. A first-round RT-PCR of the TCR CDR3 used the HTBI primer set. In TCRdb, the multiplex PCR reads were re-called with MiXCR into one record per CDR3 protein. Among about 380,000 distinct CDR3 sequences listed, approximately 13% were seen once. The sequence was collected from a woman aged 55-69 years with Graves' hyperthyroidism. The chain recombines TRBV5-1 with TRBJ2-1; 10 nucleotides agree with TRBD2. The sample comprised blood. CDR3 sequence: CASGLAGTSDYYNEQFF. The DNA for the CDR3 is TGCGCCAGCGGCTTGGCCGGGACTAGCGACTACTACAATGAGCAGTTCTTC.